The rows below give T cell receptor beta chains drawn from one sample of a study of cytomegalovirus exposure and HLA in healthy donors. Libraries were prepared by immunoSEQ multiplex PCR; TCRdb keeps only in-frame clonotypes and omits some of them. The sample lists 150,000 to 200,000 clones, approximately 80% seen once, with under 2% in the top ten. The sequencing sample was made of PBMCs. The receptors here all came from a man younger than 35 in good health and CMV-seronegative. Each CDR3 is given with its conserved first and last residue. D genes are given only for firm matches. Clone size is not always given. Where it is, it says once, few, many or a class for expanded clones.

CDR3nt | CDR3aa | d_gene | abundance | j_gene | v_gene
TGTGCCAGCAGCTTAGGGGAATCCCCTCCCTACGAGCAGTACTTC | CASSLGESPPYEQYF | NA | NA | TRBJ2-7 | TRBV5-4
TGTGCCAGCAGTTTCGGACAGGGGGCGACCGGCTACACCTTC | CASSFGQGATGYTF | TRBD1 | NA | TRBJ1-2 | TRBV27
TGTGCCAGCAGCTTAGGAGGGGGGGGGATATCACCCCTCCACTTT | CASSLGGGGISPLHF | NA | NA | TRBJ1-6 | TRBV7-8
TGTGCCAGCAGCGAGGACAGGGGGGAGGGCTACACCTTC | CASSEDRGEGYTF | TRBD1 | NA | TRBJ1-2 | TRBV7-9
TGCAGTGCTACACAGGGAGCAGAAGCTTTCTTT | CSATQGAEAFF | NA | NA | TRBJ1-1 | TRBV20-1
TGCAGCGCCCGGTATAATCAGCCCCAGCATTTT | CSARYNQPQHF | NA | NA | TRBJ1-5 | TRBV20-1
TGTGCCAGCCGGGGCCGTGCGGGGGGAGAGACCCAGTACTTC | CASRGRAGGETQYF | TRBD2 | NA | TRBJ2-5 | TRBV28
TGTGCCAGCAGCCTCGGGGGACTGACTAATGAAAAACTGTTTTTT | CASSLGGLTNEKLFF | NA | NA | TRBJ1-4 | TRBV11-2
TGCGCCAGCAGCCACCCGACAGGGGGCGCCTATGGCTACACCTTC | CASSHPTGGAYGYTF | TRBD1 | NA | TRBJ1-2 | TRBV4-1
TGCGCCAGCAGCGGCCCCGGACTAGCGGGAGCCAACACCGGGGAGCTGTTTTTT | CASSGPGLAGANTGELFF | TRBD2 | NA | TRBJ2-2 | TRBV5-1
TGTGCCAGCAGTAGGGGGTCCTCCTTTAAGGACGAGCAGTACTTC | CASSRGSSFKDEQYF | NA | NA | TRBJ2-7 | TRBV28
TGTGCCAGCTCGCAGATGGGACAGGGATACACTGAAGCTTTCTTT | CASSQMGQGYTEAFF | TRBD1 | NA | TRBJ1-1 | TRBV18
TGTGCCAGTAGTATTGGTTATGCAGTCTCCGAGCAGTACTTC | CASSIGYAVSEQYF | NA | NA | TRBJ2-7 | TRBV19
TGTGCCAGCAGCCTTCTAGGCGAGCAGTACTTC | CASSLLGEQYF | NA | NA | TRBJ2-7 | TRBV6-1
TGTGCCAGCAGCTCTGGACGGGACAGGGGGCCGAATGAGCAGTTCTTC | CASSSGRDRGPNEQFF | TRBD1 | NA | TRBJ2-1 | TRBV5-4
TGCAGCGGACAGGGGTCGCGACGCTTC | CSGQGSRRF | TRBD1 | NA | TRBJ2-7 | TRBV29-1
TGCGCCAGCAGCCAAGAGGCATTCTCTAACTATGGCTACACCTTC | CASSQEAFSNYGYTF | NA | NA | TRBJ1-2 | TRBV4-1
TGTGCCAGCAGGAGCTCGGGGGGAGAGACCCAGTACTTC | CASRSSGGETQYF | TRBD2 | NA | TRBJ2-5 | TRBV27
TGTGCCAGCAGCTTCAACAGGGGGTACGAGCAGTACTTC | CASSFNRGYEQYF | TRBD1 | NA | TRBJ2-7 | TRBV7-3
TGTGCCAGCAGCGTTTCGGACAGGATGAACACTGAAGCTTTCTTT | CASSVSDRMNTEAFF | TRBD1 | few | TRBJ1-1 | TRBV9
TGTGCCAGCAGCGCCTGGGGACAGGGGGCTGACGAGCAGTACTTC | CASSAWGQGADEQYF | TRBD1 | NA | TRBJ2-7 | TRBV9
TGTGCCAGCAGTGAAGACAGGGGCGGGGGCTACACCTTC | CASSEDRGGGYTF | TRBD1 | NA | TRBJ1-2 | TRBV6-1
TGTGCCAGCAGCGGGTCCCCCCGCGGGGAGACCCAGTACTTC | CASSGSPRGETQYF | NA | few | TRBJ2-5 | TRBV2
TGTGCCAGCAGTTATGGGCCTATGGTTGGCTACACCTTC | CASSYGPMVGYTF | NA | NA | TRBJ1-2 | TRBV6-5
TGTGCCAGCAGCCAAACCGGGACAGTCCCTAGCACAGATACGCAGTATTTT | CASSQTGTVPSTDTQYF | TRBD1 | NA | TRBJ2-3 | TRBV7-2
TGTGCCAGCAGCTTATTGGTCGGGACAGGAGCCTACGAGCAGTACTTC | CASSLLVGTGAYEQYF | TRBD1 | NA | TRBJ2-7 | TRBV7-9
TGTGCCAGCAGTTACAGCAGGGTTGACCACGAGCAGTACTTC | CASSYSRVDHEQYF | NA | once | TRBJ2-7 | TRBV6-5
TGTGCCAGCAGCAACACTCCTGGACAGGCTAATGCCTTC | CASSNTPGQANAF | TRBD1 | NA | TRBJ1-2 | TRBV27
TGTGCCAGCGGAACAGGTCCTGGGGCCAAAAACATTCAGTACTTC | CASGTGPGAKNIQYF | NA | NA | TRBJ2-4 | TRBV11-2
TGTGCCAGCAGCCCGCGAGGGGGAACCTCCTACAATGAGCAGTTCTTC | CASSPRGGTSYNEQFF | NA | NA | TRBJ2-1 | TRBV9
TGTGCCAGCAGTTACTCGGAGGGGAATCAGCCCCAGCATTTT | CASSYSEGNQPQHF | NA | NA | TRBJ1-5 | TRBV6-5
TGTGCTAGCAGCTTAGGTCCTTACAATGAGCAGTTCTTC | CASSLGPYNEQFF | NA | NA | TRBJ2-1 | TRBV7-7
TGTGCCAGCAGTCCCCCCTCGGGAAAACTGTTTTTT | CASSPPSGKLFF | NA | NA | TRBJ1-4 | TRBV28
TGTGCCACCGACAGGGGAGGGGGTCAGCCCCAGCATTTT | CATDRGGGQPQHF | TRBD1 | NA | TRBJ1-5 | TRBV28
TGTGCCAGCAGGAACAGCGGGAGCCAGACCGGGGAGCTGTTTTTT | CASRNSGSQTGELFF | TRBD2 | NA | TRBJ2-2 | TRBV7-8
TGTGCCAGCTCAGCCTCGGACAGGGTGAGCTACACCTTC | CASSASDRVSYTF | TRBD1 | NA | TRBJ1-2 | TRBV18
TGCGCCAGCAGCCAAACAGGGGGCGCCCCAACCTACGAGCAGTACTTC | CASSQTGGAPTYEQYF | TRBD1 | NA | TRBJ2-7 | TRBV4-1
TGCGCCAGCAGCTTGGCCCCCGGGAACGAGCAGTACTTC | CASSLAPGNEQYF | NA | NA | TRBJ2-7 | TRBV5-1
TGTGCCAGTAGTATAAAGAGTGGTGGCCTAGCAAACGAGCAGTACTTC | CASSIKSGGLANEQYF | NA | NA | TRBJ2-7 | TRBV19
TGTGCCAGCAGCCCTAACCCCTGGACAGGGAAAAACGAGCAGTACTTC | CASSPNPWTGKNEQYF | TRBD1 | NA | TRBJ2-7 | TRBV28
TGTGCCAGCAGCTTAAAAGGACAGGGGGGGGCCTATGGCTACACCTTC | CASSLKGQGGAYGYTF | TRBD1 | NA | TRBJ1-2 | TRBV7-2
TGTGCAAGTCGCTTAGGCGGCGGGGTGTGGGGCCGCGGACGGGACACCGGGGAGCTGTTTTTT | CASRLGGGVWGRGRDTGELFF | NA | NA | TRBJ2-2 | TRBV12-2
TGCGCCAGCAGCCGAAGCCCGGGACACCTAACCTACAATGAGCAGTTCTTC | CASSRSPGHLTYNEQFF | NA | many | TRBJ2-1 | TRBV4-1
TGTGCCAGCAGTGAAGGGCCCGAGGGGGTGGGCAATCAGCCCCAGCATTTT | CASSEGPEGVGNQPQHF | NA | NA | TRBJ1-5 | TRBV6-1
TGCGCCAGTACCTTAGCGGGAAGCACAGATACGCAGTATTTT | CASTLAGSTDTQYF | TRBD2 | NA | TRBJ2-3 | TRBV5-1
TGTGCCAGCGCTATGGGAGACAGGGGACTTGTAGACGAGCAGTACTTC | CASAMGDRGLVDEQYF | TRBD1 | once | TRBJ2-7 | TRBV9